Described below is a single T cell receptor beta chain sequence and its context. Its antigen is undetermined. Enrolled patients, whose metastatic non-small-cell lung cancer was chemo-refractory, received focal radiation plus CTLA-4 blockade with ipilimumab. This entry comes from a study of radiotherapy plus CTLA-4 blockade in lung cancer. The study's findings and limits: Together with interferon-beta, which increased in serum after radiation, early dynamic changes in blood T cell clones were reportedly the best predictors of response. In blood, tumor-derived TCR clones expanded after radiotherapy plus ipilimumab.

Libraries were prepared by immunoSEQ multiplex PCR; TCRdb keeps only in-frame clonotypes and omits some of them. Of about 91,000 clones listed, about three quarters were seen once; the top ten hold more than 13%. The sample here was peripheral blood, taken from a patient treated with radiotherapy plus ipilimumab. The TCR comes from a human donor with non-small cell lung cancer that progressed on radiotherapy plus ipilimumab.

CDR3 bases: TGTGCCAGCAGCGTAATAGGAGGGAGCACAGATACGCAGTATTTT. It codes for CASSVIGGSTDTQYF. This chain uses TRBV9 with TRBJ2-3; the D gene is possibly TRBD2 (6 bases). V gave up 1 base and J gave up 0 bases, with 9 bases separating them. Germline values: CDR1 SGDLS, CDR2 YYNGEE. CDR3 length: 15 residues. The whole variable domain, filled in from reference TRBV9 and TRBJ2-3, reads DSGVTQTPKHLITATGQRVTLRCSPRSGDLSVYWYQQSLDQGLQFLIQYYNGEERAKGNILERFSAQQFPDLHSELNLSSLELGDSALYFCASSVIGGSTDTQYFGPGTRLTVL.